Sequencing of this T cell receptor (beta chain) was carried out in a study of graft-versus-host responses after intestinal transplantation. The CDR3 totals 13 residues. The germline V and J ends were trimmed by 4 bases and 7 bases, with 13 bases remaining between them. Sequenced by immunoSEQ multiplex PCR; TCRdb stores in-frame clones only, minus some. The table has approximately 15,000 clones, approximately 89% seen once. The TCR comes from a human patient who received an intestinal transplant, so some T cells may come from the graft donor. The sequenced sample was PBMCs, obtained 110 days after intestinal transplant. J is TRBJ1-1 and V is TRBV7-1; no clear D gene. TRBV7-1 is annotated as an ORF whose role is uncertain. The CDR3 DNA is TGTGCCAGCAGCTTCGGGATCCTAGGTGAAGCTTTCTTT. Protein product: CASSFGILGEAFF.